These T cell receptor beta chains were read from a single sample in a study of T cells in Graves' hyperthyroidism and ophthalmopathy. TCRdb analysed the multiplex PCR reads with MiXCR anew, one entry per CDR3 protein. This table holds about 350,000 distinct CDR3 sequences, about a sixth found once. The sequencing sample was made of blood. The receptors were sampled from a woman under 40 with Graves' hyperthyroidism that later progressed to Graves' ophthalmopathy. Each CDR3 is given with its conserved first and last residue. The D gene is left open where the match is weak. Only part of the rows carry a size: once, few, many, or a class if the clone is expanded.

abundance: many; d_gene: .; v_gene: TRBV5-1; j_gene: TRBJ1-1; CDR3aa: CASRMGRGNTEAFF; CDR3nt: TGCGCCAGCAGGATGGGTCGGGGGAACACTGAAGCTTTCTTT
abundance: many; d_gene: .; v_gene: TRBV28; j_gene: TRBJ2-7; CDR3aa: CASQSLPSSYEQYF; CDR3nt: TGTGCCAGCCAAAGCCTCCCGAGCTCCTACGAGCAGTACTTC
abundance: few; d_gene: TRBD1; v_gene: TRBV2; j_gene: TRBJ1-3; CDR3aa: CASSEPFDRVATRSGNTIYF; CDR3nt: TGTGCCAGCAGCGAACCCTTCGACAGGGTAGCGACACGCTCTGGAAACACCATATATTTT
abundance: many; d_gene: .; v_gene: TRBV11-2; j_gene: TRBJ2-1; CDR3aa: CASSPRGRSSYNEQFF; CDR3nt: TGTGCCAGCAGCCCCCGGGGCCGTAGCTCCTACAATGAGCAGTTCTTC
abundance: many; d_gene: .; v_gene: TRBV20-1; j_gene: TRBJ1-1; CDR3aa: CSARDAHEAFF; CDR3nt: TGCAGTGCTAGAGACGCACATGAAGCTTTCTTT
abundance: .; d_gene: .; v_gene: TRBV30; j_gene: TRBJ2-3; CDR3aa: CAWEGGSTQYF; CDR3nt: TGTGCCTGGGAGGGGGGGAGTACGCAGTATTTT
abundance: .; d_gene: TRBD1; v_gene: TRBV29-1; j_gene: TRBJ1-1; CDR3aa: CSVAGGRDTEAFF; CDR3nt: TGCAGCGTCGCAGGGGGTAGGGACACTGAAGCTTTCTTT
abundance: many; d_gene: .; v_gene: TRBV12-3/TRBV12-4; j_gene: TRBJ2-2; CDR3aa: CASLFRGITGELFF; CDR3nt: TGTGCCAGCCTATTCAGGGGAATCACCGGGGAGCTGTTTTTT
abundance: many; d_gene: .; v_gene: TRBV20-1; j_gene: TRBJ2-1; CDR3aa: CSARDRRFDEQFF; CDR3nt: TGCAGTGCTAGAGATCGGCGGTTCGATGAGCAGTTCTTC
abundance: .; d_gene: .; v_gene: TRBV10-1; j_gene: TRBJ2-7; CDR3aa: CASSAGLLGSYEQYF; CDR3nt: TGCGCCAGCAGCGCGGGACTTTTAGGGTCCTACGAGCAGTACTTC
abundance: few; d_gene: .; v_gene: TRBV4-1; j_gene: TRBJ1-5; CDR3aa: CASSQAQGVRPQHF; CDR3nt: TGCGCCAGCAGCCAAGCCCAGGGAGTAAGGCCCCAGCATTTT
abundance: many; d_gene: .; v_gene: TRBV4-2; j_gene: TRBJ2-7; CDR3aa: CASSIEGTYEQYF; CDR3nt: TGTGCCAGCAGCATTGAGGGGACCTACGAGCAGTACTTC
abundance: few; d_gene: .; v_gene: TRBV15; j_gene: TRBJ1-1; CDR3aa: CATGGRFERLGAFF; CDR3nt: TGTGCCACTGGAGGGAGGTTTGAGCGGCTTGGAGCTTTCTTT
abundance: few; d_gene: TRBD2; v_gene: TRBV4-1; j_gene: TRBJ2-7; CDR3aa: CASSQVTVAGGAYEQYF; CDR3nt: TGCGCCAGCAGCCAAGTCACAGTAGCGGGGGGGGCCTACGAGCAGTACTTC
abundance: many; d_gene: .; v_gene: TRBV30; j_gene: TRBJ2-7; CDR3aa: CAITLRDRSYEQYF; CDR3nt: TGTGCCATCACGCTACGGGACCGATCCTACGAGCAGTACTTC
abundance: few; d_gene: .; v_gene: TRBV24-1; j_gene: TRBJ2-1; CDR3aa: CATSEYSGTSSYNEQFF; CDR3nt: TGTGCCACCAGTGAATATAGCGGAACAAGCTCCTACAATGAGCAGTTCTTC
abundance: many; d_gene: .; v_gene: TRBV12-3/TRBV12-4; j_gene: TRBJ1-1; CDR3aa: CASSWRGRRTEAFF; CDR3nt: TGTGCCAGCAGTTGGCGCGGAAGACGGACTGAAGCTTTCTTT
abundance: few; d_gene: .; v_gene: TRBV7-9; j_gene: TRBJ2-3; CDR3aa: CASRSTALTSTDTQYF; CDR3nt: TGTGCCAGCCGCTCGACGGCACTGACAAGCACAGATACGCAGTATTTT
abundance: few; d_gene: .; v_gene: TRBV20-1; j_gene: TRBJ1-2; CDR3aa: CSAPSFPGYGYTF; CDR3nt: TGCAGTGCTCCCTCATTCCCTGGCTATGGCTACACCTTC
abundance: few; d_gene: TRBD2; v_gene: TRBV29-1; j_gene: TRBJ2-5; CDR3aa: CSVDDALAGRYQETQYF; CDR3nt: TGCAGCGTTGATGATGCGCTAGCGGGACGGTACCAAGAGACCCAGTACTTC
abundance: many; d_gene: .; v_gene: TRBV24-1; j_gene: TRBJ2-2; CDR3aa: CATKGKLSNTGELFF; CDR3nt: TGTGCCACAAAGGGAAAACTGTCGAACACCGGGGAGCTGTTTTTT
abundance: .; d_gene: .; v_gene: TRBV7-9; j_gene: TRBJ2-1; CDR3aa: CASLPQELSSYNEQFF; CDR3nt: TGTGCCAGTTTGCCTCAGGAGTTGAGCTCCTACAATGAGCAGTTCTTC
abundance: few; d_gene: .; v_gene: TRBV28; j_gene: TRBJ1-5; CDR3aa: CASSLLTTNQPQHF; CDR3nt: TGTGCCAGCTCGTTGCTTACAACTAATCAGCCCCAGCATTTT
abundance: many; d_gene: .; v_gene: TRBV29-1; j_gene: TRBJ1-1; CDR3aa: CSVEENTEAFF; CDR3nt: TGCAGCGTTGAGGAGAACACTGAAGCTTTCTTT
abundance: .; d_gene: TRBD1; v_gene: TRBV6-2/TRBV6-3; j_gene: TRBJ2-7; CDR3aa: CASSSPGTGNEQYF; CDR3nt: TGTGCCAGCAGTTCTCCCGGGACAGGGAACGAGCAGTACTTC
abundance: many; d_gene: .; v_gene: TRBV3-1; j_gene: TRBJ2-7; CDR3aa: CASSEGPLSYEQYF; CDR3nt: TGTGCCAGCAGCGAAGGGCCTCTCTCCTACGAGCAGTACTTC
abundance: many; d_gene: .; v_gene: TRBV20-1; j_gene: TRBJ1-5; CDR3aa: CSARDPGGVDQPQHF; CDR3nt: TGCAGTGCTAGAGATCCGGGGGGCGTGGATCAGCCCCAGCATTTT
abundance: many; d_gene: TRBD2; v_gene: TRBV2; j_gene: TRBJ2-7; CDR3aa: CASKRGGSYEQYF; CDR3nt: TGTGCCAGCAAGCGGGGCGGGAGTTACGAGCAGTACTTC
abundance: .; d_gene: .; v_gene: TRBV19; j_gene: TRBJ1-1; CDR3aa: CASSKPRAGRDTEAFF; CDR3nt: TGTGCCAGTAGTAAGCCCCGGGCAGGGAGGGACACTGAAGCTTTCTTT
abundance: many; d_gene: .; v_gene: TRBV5-1; j_gene: TRBJ2-3; CDR3aa: CASSLGTGRGTDTQYF; CDR3nt: TGCGCCAGCAGCTTGGGGACGGGACGCGGCACAGATACGCAGTATTTT
abundance: many; d_gene: .; v_gene: TRBV10-2; j_gene: TRBJ2-3; CDR3aa: CASSEATSTDTQYF; CDR3nt: TGCGCCAGCAGTGAGGCCACTAGCACAGATACGCAGTATTTT
abundance: many; d_gene: .; v_gene: TRBV2; j_gene: TRBJ2-7; CDR3aa: CASSEGPTSYEQYF; CDR3nt: TGTGCCAGCAGTGAAGGGCCCACTTCCTACGAGCAGTACTTC
abundance: many; d_gene: TRBD1; v_gene: TRBV29-1; j_gene: TRBJ1-1; CDR3aa: CSVHVQGSAAEAFF; CDR3nt: TGCAGCGTTCACGTACAGGGGTCTGCCGCTGAAGCTTTCTTT